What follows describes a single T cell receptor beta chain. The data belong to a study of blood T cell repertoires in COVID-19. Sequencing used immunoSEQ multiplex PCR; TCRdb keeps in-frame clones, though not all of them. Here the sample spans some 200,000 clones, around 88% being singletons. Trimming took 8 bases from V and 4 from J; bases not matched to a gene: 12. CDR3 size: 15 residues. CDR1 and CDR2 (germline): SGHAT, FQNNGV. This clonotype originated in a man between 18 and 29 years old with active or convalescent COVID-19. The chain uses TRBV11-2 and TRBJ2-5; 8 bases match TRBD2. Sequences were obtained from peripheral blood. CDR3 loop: CASRPLTGTRETQYF. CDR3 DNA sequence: TGTGCCAGCCGCCCCCTTACAGGGACTAGAGAGACCCAGTACTTC.